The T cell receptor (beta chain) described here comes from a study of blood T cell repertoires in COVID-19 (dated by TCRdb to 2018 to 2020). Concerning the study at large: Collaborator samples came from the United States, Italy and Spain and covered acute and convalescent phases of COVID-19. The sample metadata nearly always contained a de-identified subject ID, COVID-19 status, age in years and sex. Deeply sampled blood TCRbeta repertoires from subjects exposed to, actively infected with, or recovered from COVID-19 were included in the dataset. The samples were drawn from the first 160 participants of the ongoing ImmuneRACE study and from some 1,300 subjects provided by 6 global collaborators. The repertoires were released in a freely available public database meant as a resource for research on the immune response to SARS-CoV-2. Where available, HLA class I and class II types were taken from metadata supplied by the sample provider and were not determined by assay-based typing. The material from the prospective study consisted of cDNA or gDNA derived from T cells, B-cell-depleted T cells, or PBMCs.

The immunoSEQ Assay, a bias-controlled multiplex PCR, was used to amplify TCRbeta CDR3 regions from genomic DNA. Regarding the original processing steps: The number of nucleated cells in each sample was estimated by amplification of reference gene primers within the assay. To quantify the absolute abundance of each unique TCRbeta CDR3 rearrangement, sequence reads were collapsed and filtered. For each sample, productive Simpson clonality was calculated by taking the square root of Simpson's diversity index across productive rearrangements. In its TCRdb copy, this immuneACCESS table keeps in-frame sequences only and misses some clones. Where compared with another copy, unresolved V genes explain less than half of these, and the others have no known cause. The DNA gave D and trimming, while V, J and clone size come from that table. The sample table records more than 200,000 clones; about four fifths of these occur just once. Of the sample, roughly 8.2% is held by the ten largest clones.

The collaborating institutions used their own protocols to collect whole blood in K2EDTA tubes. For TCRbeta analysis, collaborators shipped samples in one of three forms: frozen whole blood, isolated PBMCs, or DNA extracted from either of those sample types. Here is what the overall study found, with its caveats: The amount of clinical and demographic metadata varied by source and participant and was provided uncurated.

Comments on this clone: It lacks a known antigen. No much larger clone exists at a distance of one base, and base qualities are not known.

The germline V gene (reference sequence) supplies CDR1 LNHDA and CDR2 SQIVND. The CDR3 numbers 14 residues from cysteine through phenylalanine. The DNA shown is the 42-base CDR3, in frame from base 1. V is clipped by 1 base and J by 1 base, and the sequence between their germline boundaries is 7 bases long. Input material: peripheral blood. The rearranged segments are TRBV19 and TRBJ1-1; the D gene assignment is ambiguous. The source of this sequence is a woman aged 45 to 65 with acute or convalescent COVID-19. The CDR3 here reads CASSIASPNTEAFF. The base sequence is TGTGCCAGTAGTATAGCCTCCCCGAACACTGAAGCTTTCTTT.